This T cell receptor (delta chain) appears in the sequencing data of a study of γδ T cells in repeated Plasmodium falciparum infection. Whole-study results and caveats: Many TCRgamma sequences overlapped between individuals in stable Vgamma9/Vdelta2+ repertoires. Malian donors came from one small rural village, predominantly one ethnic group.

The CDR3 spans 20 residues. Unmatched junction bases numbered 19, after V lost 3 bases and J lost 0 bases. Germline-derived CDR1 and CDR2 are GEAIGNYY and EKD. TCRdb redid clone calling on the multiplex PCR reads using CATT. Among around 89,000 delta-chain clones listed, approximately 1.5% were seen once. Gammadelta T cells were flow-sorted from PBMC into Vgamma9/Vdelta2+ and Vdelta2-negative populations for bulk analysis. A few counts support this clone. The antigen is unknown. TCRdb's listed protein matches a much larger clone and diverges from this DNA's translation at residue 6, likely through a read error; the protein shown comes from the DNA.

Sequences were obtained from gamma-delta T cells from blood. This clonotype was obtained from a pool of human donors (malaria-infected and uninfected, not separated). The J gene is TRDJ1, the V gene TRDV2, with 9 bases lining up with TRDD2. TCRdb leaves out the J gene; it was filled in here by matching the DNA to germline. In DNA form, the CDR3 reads TGTGCCTGTGACGCCGGGGCCTTCCTACGAGGGATACAGCACACCGATAAACTCATCTTT. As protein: CACDAGAFLRGIQHTDKLIF.